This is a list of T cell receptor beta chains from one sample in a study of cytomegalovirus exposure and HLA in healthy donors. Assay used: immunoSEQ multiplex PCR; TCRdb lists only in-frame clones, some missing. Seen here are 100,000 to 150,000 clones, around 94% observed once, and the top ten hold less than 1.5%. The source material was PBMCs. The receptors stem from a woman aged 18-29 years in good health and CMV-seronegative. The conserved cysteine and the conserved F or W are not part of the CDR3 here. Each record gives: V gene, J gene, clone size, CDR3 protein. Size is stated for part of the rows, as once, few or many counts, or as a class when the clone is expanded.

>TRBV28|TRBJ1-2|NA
ASSLARRGIYDYGYT
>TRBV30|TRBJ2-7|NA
AWTTGLGQLFEQY
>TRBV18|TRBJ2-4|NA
ASSSRQEDIQY
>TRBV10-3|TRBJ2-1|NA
AISEPGQGHYNEQF
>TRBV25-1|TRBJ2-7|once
ASSDFAAAADSYEQY
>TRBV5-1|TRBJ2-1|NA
ASSFMSRGSNSGGFNEQF
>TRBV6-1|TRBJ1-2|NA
ASSVGGSGGYT
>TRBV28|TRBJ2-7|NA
ASSATGDSHLYEQY
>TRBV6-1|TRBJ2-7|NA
ASSTGQISYEQY
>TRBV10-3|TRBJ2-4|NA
AAADNLAKNIQY
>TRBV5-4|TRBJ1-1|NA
ASRGAGANTEAF
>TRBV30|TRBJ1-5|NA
AWRGRAGVLWGPQH
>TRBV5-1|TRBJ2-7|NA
ASLGEGTYEQY
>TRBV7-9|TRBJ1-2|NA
ASSLTENYGYT
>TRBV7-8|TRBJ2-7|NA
ASSLRDSSYEQY
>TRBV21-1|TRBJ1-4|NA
ASSKDEEGEKLF
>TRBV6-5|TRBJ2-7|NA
ASSYSTGTYEQY
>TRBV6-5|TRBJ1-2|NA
ASTRQGANYGYT
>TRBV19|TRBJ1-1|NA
ASKIPGGIAEAF
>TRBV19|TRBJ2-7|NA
ASRLAGRSSYEQY
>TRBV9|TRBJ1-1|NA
ASSVATGVDTEAF
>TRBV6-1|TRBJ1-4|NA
ASSEAMRQSEKLF
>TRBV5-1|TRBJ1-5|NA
ASRRDSNQPQH
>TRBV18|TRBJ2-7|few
ASKGQNYEQY
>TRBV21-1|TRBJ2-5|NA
ASSKGSASVDVLSLETQY
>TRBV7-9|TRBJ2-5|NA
ASSLTGVGETQY
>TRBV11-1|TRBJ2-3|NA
ASSLYTGGTDTQY
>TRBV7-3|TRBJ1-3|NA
ASSLLPGTSPVGNTIY
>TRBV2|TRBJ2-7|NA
ASSTSGSRGEQY
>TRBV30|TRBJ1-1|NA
AWREYTEAF
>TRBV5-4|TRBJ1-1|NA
ASSLTGARAF
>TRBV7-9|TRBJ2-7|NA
ASLPGQGLVQNSYEQY
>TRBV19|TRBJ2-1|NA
ASSKDRVREQF
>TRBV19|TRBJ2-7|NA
ASSIDGTGWYEQY
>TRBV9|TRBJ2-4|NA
ASSPEGVGRDIQY
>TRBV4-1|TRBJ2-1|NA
ASSQTSGGARVAAEQF
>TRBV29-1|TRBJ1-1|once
SVEDGGTEAF
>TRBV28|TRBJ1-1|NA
ASSEVQGNTEAF
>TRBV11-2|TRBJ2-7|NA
ASSSTGASGEQY
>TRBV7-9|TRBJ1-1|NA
ASSHPVNTEAF
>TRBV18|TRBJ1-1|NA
ASSLSGQGDTEAF
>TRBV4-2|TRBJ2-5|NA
ASSQSRGETQY
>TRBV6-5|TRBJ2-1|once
ASSPPSSYNEQF
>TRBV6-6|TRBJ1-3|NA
ASSSDRVKGNTIY
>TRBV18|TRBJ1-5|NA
ASSRSGPAGNQPQH
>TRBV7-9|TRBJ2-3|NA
ASSSDRGTDTQY
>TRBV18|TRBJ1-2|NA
ASSPNIAGQGELYGYT
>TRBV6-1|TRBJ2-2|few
ASQGLADTGELF
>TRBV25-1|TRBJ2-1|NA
ASSGDSYNEQF
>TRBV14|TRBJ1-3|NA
ASSSGQGAGNTIY
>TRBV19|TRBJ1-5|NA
ASSISGPQPQH